The source of this T cell receptor beta chain is a study of response to subunit inactivated influenza vaccine (dated by TCRdb to the late 2010s). Notes on the research overall: To follow how T cells responded to a trivalent subunit inactivated influenza vaccine, the researchers relied on deep quantitative profiling of the T cell receptor repertoire. Points the paper makes about the study in general: The authors suggested that each seasonal influenza vaccination may recruit only a limited number of new T cells.

Receptor libraries were prepared by RT-PCR. TCRdb shows the sequencer as Illumina HiSeq 2500. TCRdb redid the processing of the public reads, applying fastp at Q25 and MiXCR, and retained in-frame beta chains. Each record represents a unique CDR3 protein, reported with the most common genes and DNA among its rows. The sample has 530,000 or so distinct CDR3 sequences on record, around 15% of them singletons. The ten largest clones take up roughly 10% of the sample. In its sample, this clonotype was seen a few times. The antigen it binds to is not known. No base quality information exists; no much larger clone differs at one position. V loses 0 bases, J loses 0 bases, and the germline ends lie 8 bases apart. Counted from cysteine to phenylalanine, this CDR3 has 14 amino acids. Left in the record is the CDR3 DNA by itself, 42 bases read in frame from the first base. In the germline V gene (reference sequence), CDR1 corresponds to GTSNPN and CDR2 to SVGIG.

The chain uses TRBV30 and TRBJ2-5, and possibly TRBD1, on 6 matching bases. This sample comprised PBMCs from blood, obtained roughly 12 days after vaccination. The clonotype originates from a man between 45 and 60 years old who received an inactivated influenza vaccine. Donor details come from another sample of the same person, matched by shared clones. The CDR3 loop reads CAWSVRTDQETQYF. Read as DNA, the sequence is TGTGCCTGGAGTGTGCGGACAGACCAAGAGACCCAGTACTTC.